This TCR beta chain was retrieved from a study of cytomegalovirus exposure and HLA in healthy donors. Notes on the study in general: A previous analysis found most TCR beta V segments productive roughly 87% or roughly 30% of the time. In vitro, three CMV-associated chains proved specific for CMV antigens.

Amplification used 60 Vbeta primers and 13 Jbeta primers. TCRdb's table, derived via immunoSEQ multiplex PCR, lists solely in-frame clones and lacks some. The sample yields 150,000 to 200,000 clones, 80% to 85% seen once. V shed 4 bases, J shed 5 bases, and the junction held 12 bases outside the gene matches. This CDR3 has 16 residues. In germline, CDR1 is SGDLS, CDR2 YYNGEE. Concerning this clone: Its target is unknown.

The sample taken for sequencing was PBMCs. This chain links TRBV9 with TRBJ2-1; 7 bases align to TRBD2. The origin of this receptor is a man aged 45-65 years in good health and CMV-seropositive. CDR3 coding DNA: TGTGCCAGCAGCCACCCAGCGGGGCAGCCCCACAATGAGCAGTTCTTC. Its protein product is CASSHPAGQPHNEQFF. The whole variable domain, filled in from reference TRBV9 and TRBJ2-1, reads DSGVTQTPKHLITATGQRVTLRCSPRSGDLSVYWYQQSLDQGLQFLIQYYNGEERAKGNILERFSAQQFPDLHSELNLSSLELGDSALYFCASSHPAGQPHNEQFFGPGTRLTVL.